Listed below are T cell receptor beta chains from one sample, sequenced in a study of cytomegalovirus exposure and HLA in healthy donors. Produced via immunoSEQ multiplex PCR; TCRdb's table is partial and in-frame only. The sample lists a few hundred thousand clones; 90% were seen once. Sample: PBMCs. These receptor sequences come from a woman aged 18-29 years in good health and CMV-seronegative. CDR3s include the opening cysteine and the closing phenylalanine or tryptophan. Some rows mark clone size as missing; the rest say once, few, many or name a class of expanded clone.

TRBJ1-2	TRBV27	-	CASSSYRGHFNYGYTF
TRBJ1-5	TRBV6-1	-	CASTAPRVNQPQHF
TRBJ2-7	TRBV9	-	CASTPGGAPYEQYF
TRBJ2-2	TRBV10-3	-	CATLYSGGGNGELFF
TRBJ1-2	TRBV18	once	CASAPGQGPLGGYTF
TRBJ2-7	TRBV4-1	-	CASSQALAQGRDEQYF
TRBJ2-7	TRBV7-6	-	CASSLTRDSRSYEQYF
TRBJ2-5	TRBV4-3	once	CASSQDSRGGPETQYF
TRBJ1-6	TRBV30	-	CAWSVSRTVNSYNSPLHF
TRBJ1-2	TRBV7-9	-	CASSAQGEGYTF
TRBJ2-2	TRBV29-1	once	CSVVGNTNTGELFF
TRBJ1-1	TRBV5-4	-	CASRDTLNTEAFF
TRBJ2-7	TRBV7-2	-	CASSLLGGSYEQYF
TRBJ2-1	TRBV29-1	once	CSVEGDRSSYNEQFF
TRBJ1-3	TRBV5-7	-	CASSFKEQGSGNTIYF
TRBJ2-1	TRBV7-9	-	CASSIQGRTYNEQFF
TRBJ1-5	TRBV30	-	CALTGDGQPQHF
TRBJ2-2	TRBV2	-	CASTINGIANTGELFF
TRBJ2-1	TRBV5-4	-	CASSLQRGGNEQFF
TRBJ1-6	TRBV18	few	CASSPDSGLLNSPLHF
TRBJ1-6	TRBV6-5	once	CASSYLPRADSPLHF
TRBJ2-7	TRBV7-2	-	CASSLGEQGPYEQYF
TRBJ2-3	TRBV7-6	once	CASSLVALSTDTQYF
TRBJ2-2	TRBV30	-	CAWSRGSTGELFF
TRBJ1-1	TRBV5-8	-	CASSLAGGAYTEAFF
TRBJ2-1	TRBV4-1	-	CASSQEPSNIGVNEQFF
TRBJ1-5	TRBV2	few	CASRRTGLNQPQHF
TRBJ2-7	TRBV5-1	-	CASSLDGGSYEQYF
TRBJ2-3	TRBV4-1	-	CASSQRYRLNGDTDTQYF
TRBJ1-2	TRBV6-1	-	CASSSRGQEHGYTF
TRBJ1-3	TRBV6-4	few	CASSAKGDSGNTIYF
TRBJ2-1	TRBV4-1	-	CASSQLLAGGNNEQFF
TRBJ2-1	TRBV2	-	CASSGRGGSSYNEQFF
TRBJ2-1	TRBV7-3	-	CASSLQGQIGLLNEQFF
TRBJ1-4	TRBV27	once	CASSLKPGATNEKLFF
TRBJ2-5	TRBV7-3	-	CASSLGQGAETQYF
TRBJ1-1	TRBV27	few	CASSSTWTGQAFF
TRBJ2-7	TRBV28	-	CASSSSDRTDEQYF
TRBJ2-1	TRBV28	-	CASSLYSGGSYNEQFF
TRBJ2-7	TRBV2	few	CASHQDDEQYF
TRBJ2-1	TRBV9	once	CASSVVGGTQYNEQFF
TRBJ1-1	TRBV12-1	-	CASSPGQGRETDTEAFF
TRBJ1-4	TRBV9	-	CASSVGTGLVEKLFF